This T cell receptor (beta chain) was retrieved from a study of cytomegalovirus exposure and HLA in healthy donors. CDR1 SGHTA and CDR2 FQGNSA come from the germline V gene. CDR3 size: 14 residues. V gave up 3 bases and J gave up 5 bases; unmatched junction bases: 5. Study-wide points: A few V segments could not be told apart, such as TRBV6-2 and TRBV6-3, and were left out.

PCR used 60 Vbeta primers and 13 Jbeta primers. Source study methods: In a later analysis, roughly 11 million of about 80 million unique beta chains occurred in at least two donors. Clones were read by immunoSEQ multiplex PCR, and TCRdb kept only the in-frame ones, dropping some. V, J and clone size are taken as reported in that table, and D and trimming were inferred from the DNA itself. The table has 140,000 to 150,000 clones, about 84% seen once. On this clone: Antigen: not known.

V gene TRBV7-2 combines with J gene TRBJ1-1; TRBD1 matches 8 bases. The sequence was collected from a male donor in good health and CMV-seronegative. Sequencing used PBMCs. CDR3 DNA: TGTGCCAGCAGCTTTACAGGGGGTAGGACTGAAGCTTTCTTT. This codes for CASSFTGGRTEAFF. Full variable domain (missing parts from reference TRBV7-2 and TRBJ1-1): GAGVSQSPSNKVTEKGKDVELRCDPISGHTALYWYRQSLGQGLEFLIYFQGNSAPDKSGLPSDRFSAERTGGSVSTLTIQRTQQEDSAVYLCASSFTGGRTEAFFGQGTRLTVV.